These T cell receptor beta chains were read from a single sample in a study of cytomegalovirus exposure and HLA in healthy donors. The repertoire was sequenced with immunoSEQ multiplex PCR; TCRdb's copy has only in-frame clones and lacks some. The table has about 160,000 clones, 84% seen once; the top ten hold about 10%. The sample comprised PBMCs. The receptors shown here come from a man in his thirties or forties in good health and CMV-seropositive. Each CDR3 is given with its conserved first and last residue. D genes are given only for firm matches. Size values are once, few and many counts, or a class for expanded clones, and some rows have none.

CDR3 protein: CASRQGASETQYF; CDR3 DNA: TGTGCCAGTCGGCAGGGGGCTTCAGAGACCCAGTACTTC; clone size: once; J gene: TRBJ2-5; V gene: TRBV19; D gene: TRBD1
CDR3 protein: CASSYLGGAGGNTIYF; CDR3 DNA: TGTGCCAGCAGTTATCTCGGGGGGGCTGGTGGAAACACCATATATTTT; clone size: once; J gene: TRBJ1-3; V gene: TRBV6-6; D gene: -
CDR3 protein: CATSRVPDTGELFF; CDR3 DNA: TGTGCCACCAGCAGAGTACCGGACACCGGGGAGCTGTTTTTT; clone size: -; J gene: TRBJ2-2; V gene: TRBV15; D gene: -
CDR3 protein: CASLGGSEQYF; CDR3 DNA: TGTGCCTCTTTGGGGGGAAGCGAGCAGTACTTC; clone size: -; J gene: TRBJ2-7; V gene: TRBV6-6; D gene: -
CDR3 protein: CASSVRSGLAQYF; CDR3 DNA: TGTGCCAGCAGCGTTAGGTCAGGGCTAGCCCAGTACTTC; clone size: -; J gene: TRBJ2-5; V gene: TRBV2; D gene: -
CDR3 protein: CASSALGVTGELFF; CDR3 DNA: TGCGCCAGCAGTGCCCTAGGGGTAACCGGGGAGCTGTTTTTT; clone size: -; J gene: TRBJ2-2; V gene: TRBV10-1; D gene: -
CDR3 protein: CASSGEHRALYGYTF; CDR3 DNA: TGTGCCAGCAGTGGGGAGCACAGGGCTCTCTATGGCTACACCTTC; clone size: -; J gene: TRBJ1-2; V gene: TRBV6-5; D gene: -
CDR3 protein: CASSLATGINEKLFF; CDR3 DNA: TGCGCCAGCAGCTTGGCCACAGGGATTAATGAAAAACTGTTTTTT; clone size: -; J gene: TRBJ1-4; V gene: TRBV5-1; D gene: -
CDR3 protein: CASNPLSGSGETQYF; CDR3 DNA: TGTGCCAGCAACCCCCTTAGCGGGAGCGGAGAGACCCAGTACTTC; clone size: -; J gene: TRBJ2-5; V gene: TRBV27; D gene: TRBD2
CDR3 protein: CASSDLTDKNTGELFF; CDR3 DNA: TGCGCCAGCAGTGATCTTACAGATAAGAACACCGGGGAGCTGTTTTTT; clone size: -; J gene: TRBJ2-2; V gene: TRBV10-2; D gene: -
CDR3 protein: CASSLRDHRRSRELFF; CDR3 DNA: TGTGCCAGCAGCTTGCGGGACCACCGCCGCAGCCGGGAGCTGTTTTTT; clone size: -; J gene: TRBJ2-2; V gene: TRBV11-2; D gene: -
CDR3 protein: CASSLPFEGGYTF; CDR3 DNA: TGTGCCAGCAGCTTACCATTCGAGGGAGGCTACACCTTC; clone size: -; J gene: TRBJ1-2; V gene: TRBV11-2; D gene: -
CDR3 protein: CASSVGLAVNNEQFF; CDR3 DNA: TGTGCCAGCAGCGTGGGGCTAGCGGTGAACAATGAGCAGTTCTTC; clone size: -; J gene: TRBJ2-1; V gene: TRBV9; D gene: TRBD2
CDR3 protein: CASSLGLAGASGELFF; CDR3 DNA: TGTGCCAGCAGTTTAGGGCTAGCGGGAGCATCCGGGGAGCTGTTTTTT; clone size: few; J gene: TRBJ2-2; V gene: TRBV27; D gene: TRBD2
CDR3 protein: CASMREDTEAFF; CDR3 DNA: TGCGCCAGCATGCGGGAGGACACTGAAGCTTTCTTT; clone size: -; J gene: TRBJ1-1; V gene: TRBV5-1; D gene: -
CDR3 protein: CASRKDRGDEKLFF; CDR3 DNA: TGTGCCAGCAGGAAGGACAGGGGTGACGAAAAACTGTTTTTT; clone size: -; J gene: TRBJ1-4; V gene: TRBV6-1; D gene: TRBD1
CDR3 protein: CASSFIVGREETQYF; CDR3 DNA: TGTGCCAGCAGCTTTATTGTGGGGCGGGAGGAGACCCAGTACTTC; clone size: -; J gene: TRBJ2-5; V gene: TRBV2; D gene: TRBD2
CDR3 protein: CASSLPVGAYEQYF; CDR3 DNA: TGTGCCAGCAGTTTACCGGTGGGAGCCTACGAGCAGTACTTC; clone size: -; J gene: TRBJ2-7; V gene: TRBV28; D gene: -
CDR3 protein: CASTSGGARSGNTIYF; CDR3 DNA: TGTGCCAGCACCAGTGGGGGGGCCCGCTCTGGAAACACCATATATTTT; clone size: -; J gene: TRBJ1-3; V gene: TRBV28; D gene: -
CDR3 protein: CASSEHGNEQFF; CDR3 DNA: TGTGCCAGCAGTGAACACGGTAATGAGCAGTTCTTC; clone size: -; J gene: TRBJ2-1; V gene: TRBV25-1; D gene: -
CDR3 protein: CASSRARGPGAEAFF; CDR3 DNA: TGTGCCAGCAGCAGAGCTAGGGGCCCAGGGGCTGAAGCTTTCTTT; clone size: -; J gene: TRBJ1-1; V gene: TRBV14; D gene: -
CDR3 protein: CASSLSLGRESNEQFF; CDR3 DNA: TGTGCCAGCAGTTTATCCCTTGGTAGGGAGTCCAATGAGCAGTTCTTC; clone size: once; J gene: TRBJ2-1; V gene: TRBV28; D gene: -
CDR3 protein: CASSPDKYNSPLHF; CDR3 DNA: TGTGCCAGCAGCCCTGACAAGTATAATTCACCCCTCCACTTT; clone size: -; J gene: TRBJ1-6; V gene: TRBV14; D gene: -
CDR3 protein: CASSPGGTTEAFF; CDR3 DNA: TGTGCCAGCTCACCCGGGGGGACCACTGAAGCTTTCTTT; clone size: -; J gene: TRBJ1-1; V gene: TRBV18; D gene: -
CDR3 protein: CASSPPGTGVIYEQYF; CDR3 DNA: TGTGCCAGCAGCCCACCCGGGACAGGGGTTATCTACGAGCAGTACTTC; clone size: -; J gene: TRBJ2-7; V gene: TRBV5-6; D gene: TRBD1
CDR3 protein: CASSEEGTQYF; CDR3 DNA: TGTGCCAGCAGTGAGGAGGGTACGCAGTATTTT; clone size: once; J gene: TRBJ2-3; V gene: TRBV28; D gene: -
CDR3 protein: CASRSGTFEQYF; CDR3 DNA: TGTGCCAGCAGAAGCGGGACATTCGAGCAGTACTTC; clone size: -; J gene: TRBJ2-7; V gene: TRBV7-9; D gene: -
CDR3 protein: CASSQGINEKLFF; CDR3 DNA: TGTGCCAGTAGTCAGGGGATTAATGAAAAACTGTTTTTT; clone size: -; J gene: TRBJ1-4; V gene: TRBV19; D gene: -
CDR3 protein: CASSSPRTEAFF; CDR3 DNA: TGTGCCAGCAGTTCCCCCCGTACTGAAGCTTTCTTT; clone size: -; J gene: TRBJ1-1; V gene: TRBV28; D gene: -
CDR3 protein: CAWSERRAEKLFF; CDR3 DNA: TGTGCCTGGAGTGAAAGGAGGGCCGAAAAACTGTTTTTT; clone size: -; J gene: TRBJ1-4; V gene: TRBV30; D gene: -
CDR3 protein: CASSKDWAGTSTDTQYF; CDR3 DNA: TGTGCCAGCAGCAAAGATTGGGCCGGGACTAGCACAGATACGCAGTATTTT; clone size: -; J gene: TRBJ2-3; V gene: TRBV21-1; D gene: -
CDR3 protein: CASSPGGFLEPQHF; CDR3 DNA: TGTGCCAGCAGCCCCGGGGGGTTTTTAGAGCCCCAGCATTTT; clone size: once; J gene: TRBJ1-5; V gene: TRBV9; D gene: -
CDR3 protein: CASPGSGLVLGEQFF; CDR3 DNA: TGTGCCAGCCCCGGTTCCGGACTAGTATTGGGTGAGCAGTTCTTC; clone size: -; J gene: TRBJ2-1; V gene: TRBV28; D gene: TRBD2
CDR3 protein: CASSLGPGSGTDTQYF; CDR3 DNA: TGCGCCAGCAGCTTAGGGCCCGGGAGTGGCACAGATACGCAGTATTTT; clone size: -; J gene: TRBJ2-3; V gene: TRBV5-1; D gene: -
CDR3 protein: CASSQFSGNTIYF; CDR3 DNA: TGTGCCAGCAGTCAGTTCTCTGGAAACACCATATATTTT; clone size: -; J gene: TRBJ1-3; V gene: TRBV9; D gene: -
CDR3 protein: CASSVSADEQFF; CDR3 DNA: TGCGCCAGCAGCGTATCAGCGGATGAGCAGTTCTTC; clone size: -; J gene: TRBJ2-1; V gene: TRBV5-1; D gene: -
CDR3 protein: CASTGSTDTQYF; CDR3 DNA: TGTGCCAGCACCGGGAGCACAGATACGCAGTATTTT; clone size: -; J gene: TRBJ2-3; V gene: TRBV28; D gene: -
CDR3 protein: CASSTPREKLFF; CDR3 DNA: TGTGCCAGCAGCACCCCGAGGGAAAAACTGTTTTTT; clone size: -; J gene: TRBJ1-4; V gene: TRBV13; D gene: -
CDR3 protein: CASSSAPQGAVGYTF; CDR3 DNA: TGTGCCAGTAGCTCCGCTCCTCAGGGGGCCGTTGGCTACACCTTC; clone size: once; J gene: TRBJ1-2; V gene: TRBV19; D gene: TRBD1
CDR3 protein: CASSGQDRGHYEQYF; CDR3 DNA: TGTGCCAGCAGCGGGCAGGACAGGGGACACTACGAGCAGTACTTC; clone size: -; J gene: TRBJ2-7; V gene: TRBV7-9; D gene: TRBD1
CDR3 protein: CASSTSGGEDTQYF; CDR3 DNA: TGCGCCAGCAGCACTAGCGGGGGGGAGGATACGCAGTATTTT; clone size: -; J gene: TRBJ2-3; V gene: TRBV5-1; D gene: TRBD2
CDR3 protein: CASSQRIGAALNYGYTF; CDR3 DNA: TGTGCCAGCTCACAACGGATTGGCGCGGCGCTTAACTATGGCTACACCTTC; clone size: -; J gene: TRBJ1-2; V gene: TRBV18; D gene: -
CDR3 protein: CATSRALAGGFNEQFF; CDR3 DNA: TGTGCCACCAGCAGGGCTCTAGCGGGAGGGTTCAATGAGCAGTTCTTC; clone size: -; J gene: TRBJ2-1; V gene: TRBV15; D gene: TRBD2
CDR3 protein: CASSPGTVANQPQHF; CDR3 DNA: TGTGCCAGCAGCCCCGGGACAGTCGCCAATCAGCCCCAGCATTTT; clone size: -; J gene: TRBJ1-5; V gene: TRBV4-2; D gene: TRBD1
CDR3 protein: CAWSVTSGRADTQYF; CDR3 DNA: TGTGCCTGGAGTGTGACTAGCGGGAGGGCAGATACGCAGTATTTT; clone size: -; J gene: TRBJ2-3; V gene: TRBV30; D gene: TRBD2
CDR3 protein: CASKEGAWEQFF; CDR3 DNA: TGTGCCAGCAAGGAGGGGGCCTGGGAGCAGTTCTTC; clone size: -; J gene: TRBJ2-1; V gene: TRBV6-1; D gene: -
CDR3 protein: CASSPRQGIQPQHF; CDR3 DNA: TGTGCCAGCTCACCAAGACAGGGAATCCAGCCCCAGCATTTT; clone size: -; J gene: TRBJ1-5; V gene: TRBV18; D gene: TRBD1
CDR3 protein: CASRSLAGDGETQYF; CDR3 DNA: TGTGCCAGCAGGTCGCTAGCGGGAGACGGAGAGACCCAGTACTTC; clone size: -; J gene: TRBJ2-5; V gene: TRBV6-1; D gene: TRBD2
CDR3 protein: CASSLHIVYGNVGRPSYNEQFF; CDR3 DNA: TGCGCCAGCAGCTTGCATATAGTTTACGGGAACGTCGGGAGACCCTCCTACAATGAGCAGTTCTTC; clone size: -; J gene: TRBJ2-1; V gene: TRBV5-1; D gene: -
CDR3 protein: CASSFPGQGRELFF; CDR3 DNA: TGTGCCAGTAGTTTCCCGGGACAGGGGCGGGAGCTGTTTTTT; clone size: -; J gene: TRBJ2-2; V gene: TRBV19; D gene: TRBD1
CDR3 protein: CASSPLWGHNDEQFF; CDR3 DNA: TGTGCCAGCAGTCCTCTTTGGGGGCATAACGATGAGCAGTTCTTC; clone size: -; J gene: TRBJ2-1; V gene: TRBV6-5; D gene: -
CDR3 protein: CASSEVTEQETQYF; CDR3 DNA: TGTGCCAGCAGTGAAGTGACAGAACAAGAGACCCAGTACTTC; clone size: once; J gene: TRBJ2-5; V gene: TRBV2; D gene: -
CDR3 protein: CASSPRAGSNTGELFF; CDR3 DNA: TGCGCCAGCAGCCCTCGAGCGGGATCGAACACCGGGGAGCTGTTTTTT; clone size: once; J gene: TRBJ2-2; V gene: TRBV4-1; D gene: TRBD2
CDR3 protein: CASSSGLAYEQYF; CDR3 DNA: TGTGCCAGCAGCTCCGGACTAGCCTACGAGCAGTACTTC; clone size: once; J gene: TRBJ2-7; V gene: TRBV7-8; D gene: TRBD2
CDR3 protein: CASSYPRQGAYEQYF; CDR3 DNA: TGTGCCAGCAGCTACCCACGGCAGGGGGCTTACGAGCAGTACTTC; clone size: -; J gene: TRBJ2-7; V gene: TRBV11-2; D gene: TRBD1